This TCR beta chain came from a study of cytomegalovirus exposure and HLA in healthy donors. Study background: In a previous analysis, 120 million or so unique TCR beta sequences were found from about 179 million T cells. Study-wide results and limits: Another analysis was done later, and it associated 16,951 TCR beta sequences with HLA alleles at 0.05 false discovery rate. Information on immune exposure was restricted to one variable (CMV serostatus).

As concerns this clone: Its antigen is as yet unknown.

PCR involved 60 Vbeta and 13 Jbeta primers. The protocol was immunoSEQ multiplex PCR, while the TCRdb copy is restricted to in-frame clones and leaves out a portion. In total, the table holds tens of thousands of clones. The CDR3 totals 14 residues. CDR1 is SGHRS, CDR2 YFSETQ, per germline. Trimming stripped 2 bases from V and 9 bases from J, with 17 bases between. Sequencing input: PBMCs. The rearrangement uses TRBV5-1 and TRBJ2-5; D may be TRBD2 (7 bases). The clonotype was recovered from a male donor in good health and CMV-seronegative. The CDR3 bases are TGCGCCAGCAGCTTAGAAGGGGGACTAACGGCCCAGTACTTC. This gives the protein CASSLEGGLTAQYF. Full variable domain (missing parts from reference TRBV5-1 and TRBJ2-5): KAGVTQTPRYLIKTRGQQVTLSCSPISGHRSVSWYQQTPGQGLQFLFEYFSETQRNKGNFPGRFSGRQFSNSRSEMNVSTLELGDSALYLCASSLEGGLTAQYFGPGTRLLVL.